Following are 22 T cell receptor beta chains from one sample sequenced in a study of CD8+ T cells in alopecia areata. Extraction and reverse transcription of RNA yielded cDNA as the sequencing template. TCRdb's copy holds only in-frame clones and misses some; the assay was immunoSEQ multiplex PCR. Among under 70,000 clones listed, about 96% were seen once. Sequencing was performed on CD8+ T cells sorted from blood, taken at week 0. These TCRs come from a human donor with alopecia areata.

This clone was counted once. The J gene is TRBJ1-1, the V gene TRBV5-1; no reliable D call. The CDR3 contains 15 residues. Germline assignment: CDR1 SGHRS and CDR2 YFSETQ. The V gene lost 0 bases and the J gene lost 1 base, with 10 bases spanning the gap. CDR3: CASSLGSWGNTEAFF. CDR3 DNA sequence: TGCGCCAGCAGCTTGGGTTCCTGGGGGAACACTGAAGCTTTCTTT.

The sample holds one count of this clone. The chain has TRBV29-1 and TRBJ2-7, with 11 bases aligning to TRBD1. CDR1 SQVTM and CDR2 ANQGSEA come from the germline V gene. The CDR3 is made up of 13 amino acids. V lost 4 bases to trimming and J lost 6 bases; unmatched junction nucleotides: 5. CDR3 DNA sequence: TGCAGCGTTGTCGGACAGGGGGCGAGCGAGCAGTACTTC. Encoded protein: CSVVGQGASEQYF.

The J gene is TRBJ2-2, the V gene TRBV6-5; weak D call: TRBD2 (5 bases). This CDR3 has 15 amino acids. Germline assignment: CDR1 MNHEY and CDR2 SVGAGI. Trimming took off 7 bases at V and 4 bases at J, with 16 bases between the two ends. In DNA form, the CDR3 reads TGTGCCAGCACATCCACGGGGTTGATCACCGGGGAGCTGTTTTTT. Protein: CASTSTGLITGELFF.

This clone was observed once. This chain joins TRBV29-1 and TRBJ2-2; D remains unclear. CDR1 SQVTM and CDR2 ANQGSEA come from the germline V gene. Trimming cost V 0 bases and J 1 base, with 3 bases left between them. CDR3 size: 13 residues. Here the CDR3 DNA reads TGCAGCGTTGAAGAGGTGAACACCGGGGAGCTGTTTTTT. Translation gives CSVEEVNTGELFF.

This sequence joins TRBV2 and TRBJ2-4; D is possibly TRBD1 (5 bases). This CDR3 is built from 17 residues. Germline CDR1 and CDR2: SNHLY and FYNNEI. Trimming shortened V by 2 bases and J by 4 bases, and 18 bases separated the two germline ends. The CDR3 region is CASSEFLAGIVKNIQYF. Written as DNA, the CDR3 is TGTGCCAGCAGTGAATTTCTCGCAGGGATAGTAAAAAACATTCAGTACTTC.

The chain is built from TRBV7-2 and TRBJ2-7; D is possibly TRBD1 (7 bases). The CDR3 has 18 residues. Germline lookup yields CDR1 SGHTA and CDR2 FQGNSA. Deletions cut 4 bases from V and 0 bases from J, with 22 bases between. As DNA, the CDR3 is TGTGCCAGCAGCTGGACTAATATAGACAGGGCCGACTCCTACGAGCAGTACTTC. It specifies CASSWTNIDRADSYEQYF.

The J gene is TRBJ1-2, the V gene TRBV21-1; the table's D call, TRBD1, has no DNA check behind it. TRBV21-1 is reported as a pseudogene. CDR3 length equals 17 residues. CDR3 in amino acids: CASSKRIFGAGLGGYTF. CDR3 nucleotides: TGTGCCAGCAGCAAAAGAATTTTCGGCGCAGGGTTGGGTGGCTACACCTTC.

The chain has TRBV7-8 and TRBJ1-1; D unresolved. Germline V lookup: CDR1 SGHVS, CDR2 FQNEAQ. Between the trimmed V and J ends, which lost 2 bases and 0 bases, there was a span of 4 bases. There are 13 residues in the CDR3. CDR3 DNA sequence: TGTGCCAGCAGCTTATCAGTGAACACTGAAGCTTTCTTT. Protein sequence: CASSLSVNTEAFF. Full variable domain (outside the CDR3, taken from reference TRBV7-8 and TRBJ1-1): GAGVSQSPRYKVAKRGQDVALRCDPISGHVSLFWYQQALGQGPEFLTYFQNEAQLDKSGLPSDRFFAERPEGSVSTLKIQRTQQEDSAVYLCASSLSVNTEAFFGQGTRLTVV.

The gene calls are TRBV6-1 and TRBJ1-2, with D uncertain. V lost 6 bases and J 4 bases, leaving 18 bases between the germline ends. CDR3 size: 15 residues. Germline CDR1 and CDR2: MNHNS and SASEGT. CDR3 residues: CASRPPTDAFYGYTF. The CDR3, as DNA: TGTGCCAGCAGGCCCCCCACAGACGCATTCTATGGCTACACCTTC.

The rearrangement links TRBV29-1 to TRBJ2-1; D perhaps matches TRBD1 (8 bases). Germline V gene lookup returns CDR1 SQVTM and CDR2 ANQGSEA. The V end was cut by 5 bases, the J end by 8 bases, with 16 bases between. The CDR3 has 13 amino acids. Here the CDR3 reads CSVRGGQVDEQFF. The CDR3 bases are TGCAGCGTTAGGGGGGGACAGGTCGATGAGCAGTTCTTC.

J is TRBJ1-1 and V is TRBV10-3; unclear D gene. The CDR3 sequence is 11 residues long. The germline V gene encodes CDR1 ENHRY and CDR2 SYGVKD. V was clipped by 3 bases and J by 4 bases, with 3 bases between them. The CDR3 bases are TGTGCCATCAGTGAATCCACTGAAGCTTTCTTT. Translating gives CAISESTEAFF.

The chain carries TRBV4-1 and TRBJ2-2; D uncertain. The CDR3 extends over 14 amino acids. Trimming shortened V by 1 base and J by 6 bases, and 9 bases separated the two germline ends. The germline V gene encodes CDR1 MGHRA and CDR2 YSYEKL. The CDR3 is CASSQVGAPGELFF. CDR3 sequence (DNA): TGCGCCAGCAGCCAAGTAGGAGCGCCCGGGGAGCTGTTTTTT.

The rearrangement uses TRBV19 and TRBJ2-7; possibly TRBD2 for D (6 bases). This CDR3 is built from 18 residues. V was pared by 1 base and J by 1 base, with 20 bases between. Germline-derived CDR1 and CDR2 are LNHDA and SQIVND (reference sequence). In nucleotides, the CDR3 is TGTGCCAGTAGTATAGCCCTCCCATCCGGGGGATGGTCCTACGAGCAGTACTTC. Its translation: CASSIALPSGGWSYEQYF.

The V gene is TRBV5-1, the J gene TRBJ2-1; unclear D gene. V lost 0 bases, J lost 5 bases, and 9 bases lay in between. The length of the CDR3 is 14 residues. The germline V gene has CDR1 SGHRS and CDR2 YFSETQ. CDR3 nucleotides: TGCGCCAGCAGCTTGGGGAGAGATCACAATGAGCAGTTCTTC. The encoded protein is CASSLGRDHNEQFF.

The chain couples TRBV19 to TRBJ1-1; D is uncertain. Trimming cost V 6 bases and J 4 bases, with 12 bases left between them. Per the germline V gene, CDR1 is LNHDA and CDR2 is SQIVND (reference sequence). The CDR3 sequence is 13 residues long. CDR3 bases: TGTGCCAGTAGAGGTGGGGTGGGCACTGAAGCTTTCTTT. Its translation: CASRGGVGTEAFF.

The chain is built from TRBV6-5 and TRBJ2-5; D is perhaps TRBD2 (6 bases). This CDR3 is built from 16 residues. CDR1 is MNHEY and CDR2 is SVGAGI in the germline V gene. Trimming removed 0 bases from V and 7 bases from J, with 18 bases in between. Here the CDR3 reads CASSYSTGRGWGTQYF. As DNA, the CDR3 is TGTGCCAGCAGTTACTCGACGGGGCGGGGTTGGGGGACCCAGTACTTC.

The chain uses TRBV6-5 and TRBJ2-1, with 7 nucleotides matching TRBD2. The CDR3 sequence is 15 residues long. V was clipped by 2 bases and J by 0 bases; unmatched bases: 1. The germline V gene encodes CDR1 MNHEY and CDR2 SVGAGI. The DNA for the CDR3 is TGTGCCAGCAGTTACGGCGGGAGCTCCTACAATGAGCAGTTCTTC. Its translation: CASSYGGSSYNEQFF.

The genes are TRBV29-1 and TRBJ2-1, with D hard to call. CDR1 and CDR2 from the germline V gene are SQVTM and ANQGSEA. V was cut by 3 bases and J by 6 bases, with 12 bases left in between. The CDR3 covers 13 residues. The CDR3 DNA reads as TGCAGCGTTGACGCCCCCGGCGGCAATGAGCAGTTCTTC. It yields the protein CSVDAPGGNEQFF.

The V gene is TRBV4-3, the J gene TRBJ1-1; D call uncertain. The CDR3 length is 14 residues. Trimming took 0 bases from V and 3 from J, leaving 8 bases between them. Germline values: CDR1 LGHNA, CDR2 YSLEER. The CDR3 DNA is TGCGCCAGCAGCCAAGACCCGGGCGACACTGAAGCTTTCTTT. Residues: CASSQDPGDTEAFF.

This chain uses TRBV6-5 with TRBJ1-2; D might be TRBD1 (5 bases). Germline V gene lookup returns CDR1 MNHEY and CDR2 SVGAGI. The CDR3 contains 15 residues. Trimming shortened V by 6 bases and J by 2 bases, and 16 bases separated the two germline ends. The CDR3 coding sequence is TGTGCCAGCAGCCCTCGACAGACCCAAAACTATGGCTACACCTTC. This translates into CASSPRQTQNYGYTF.

The V call is TRBV7-9, the J call TRBJ2-1, with 9 bases aligning to TRBD1. With 5 bases clipped from V and 8 bases from J, the junction kept 7 bases outside the gene matches. Germline loops: CDR1 SEHNR, CDR2 FQNEAQ (reference sequence). The CDR3 runs 14 residues. CDR3 loop: CASSPGQGWHEQFF. As DNA, the CDR3 is TGTGCCAGCAGCCCCGGACAGGGGTGGCATGAGCAGTTCTTC.

This chain connects TRBV7-9 to TRBJ2-5, with 10 positions matching TRBD2. CDR3 length: 16 amino acids. Germline V gene data show CDR1 as SEHNR and CDR2 as FQNEAQ (reference sequence). J gave up 4 bases and V 4 bases, and 9 bases lay outside the gene matches. The CDR3 loop is CASSSTSSGGGETQYF. Written as DNA, the CDR3 is TGTGCCAGCAGCTCCACATCTAGCGGGGGAGGAGAGACCCAGTACTTC. The variable domain in full, completed from reference TRBV7-9 and TRBJ2-5, reads DTGVSQNPRHKITKRGQNVTFRCDPISEHNRLYWYRQTLGQGPEFLTYFQNEAQLEKSRLLSDRFSAERPKGSFSTLEIQRTEQGDSAMYLCASSSTSSGGGETQYFGPGTRLLVL.